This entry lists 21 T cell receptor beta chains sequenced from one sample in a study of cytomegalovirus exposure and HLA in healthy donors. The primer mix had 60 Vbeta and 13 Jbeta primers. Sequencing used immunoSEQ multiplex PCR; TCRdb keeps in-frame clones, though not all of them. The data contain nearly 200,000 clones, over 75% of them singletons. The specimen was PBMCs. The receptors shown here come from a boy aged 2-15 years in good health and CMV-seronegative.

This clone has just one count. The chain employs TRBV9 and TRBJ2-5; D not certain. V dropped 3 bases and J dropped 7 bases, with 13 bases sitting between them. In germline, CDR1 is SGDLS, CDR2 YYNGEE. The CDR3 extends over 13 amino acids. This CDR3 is CASSGANRWTQYF. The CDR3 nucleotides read TGTGCCAGCAGCGGAGCGAACCGGTGGACCCAGTACTTC.

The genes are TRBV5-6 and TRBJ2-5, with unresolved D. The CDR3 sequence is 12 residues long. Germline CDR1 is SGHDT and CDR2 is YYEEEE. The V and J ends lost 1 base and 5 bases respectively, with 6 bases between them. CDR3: CASSLRWETQYF. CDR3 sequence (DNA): TGTGCCAGCAGCTTGCGGTGGGAGACCCAGTACTTC. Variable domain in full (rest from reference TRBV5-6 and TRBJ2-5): DAGVTQSPTHLIKTRGQQVTLRCSPKSGHDTVSWYQQALGQGPQFIFQYYEEEERQRGNFPDRFSGHQFPNYSSELNVNALLLGDSALYLCASSLRWETQYFGPGTRLLVL.

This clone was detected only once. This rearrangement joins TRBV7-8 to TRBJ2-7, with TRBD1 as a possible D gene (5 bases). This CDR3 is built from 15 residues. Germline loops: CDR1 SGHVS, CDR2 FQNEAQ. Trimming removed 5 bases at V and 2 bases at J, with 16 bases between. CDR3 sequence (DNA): TGTGCCAGCAGCCCAGCAGGGCAGGCCCCCTACGAGCAGTACTTC. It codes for CASSPAGQAPYEQYF.

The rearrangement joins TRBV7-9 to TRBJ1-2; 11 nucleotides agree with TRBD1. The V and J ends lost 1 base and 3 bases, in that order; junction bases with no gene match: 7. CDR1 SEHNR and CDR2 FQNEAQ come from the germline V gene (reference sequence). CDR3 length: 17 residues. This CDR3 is CASSLVLGQGGHYGYTF. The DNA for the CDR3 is TGTGCCAGCAGCTTAGTGTTGGGACAGGGGGGCCACTATGGCTACACCTTC. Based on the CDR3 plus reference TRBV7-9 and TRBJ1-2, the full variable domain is DTGVSQNPRHKITKRGQNVTFRCDPISEHNRLYWYRQTLGQGPEFLTYFQNEAQLEKSRLLSDRFSAERPKGSFSTLEIQRTEQGDSAMYLCASSLVLGQGGHYGYTFGSGTRLTVV.

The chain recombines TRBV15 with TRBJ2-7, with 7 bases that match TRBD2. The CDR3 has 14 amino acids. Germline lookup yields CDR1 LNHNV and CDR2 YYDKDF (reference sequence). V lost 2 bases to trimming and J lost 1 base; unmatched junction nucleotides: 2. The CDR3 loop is CATSRQGGSYEQYF. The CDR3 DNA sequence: TGTGCCACCAGCAGACAGGGAGGGTCCTACGAGCAGTACTTC.

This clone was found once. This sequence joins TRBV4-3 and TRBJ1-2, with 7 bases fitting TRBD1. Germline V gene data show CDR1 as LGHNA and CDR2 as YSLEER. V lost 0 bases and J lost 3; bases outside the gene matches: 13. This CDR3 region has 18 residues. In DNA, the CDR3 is TGCGCCAGCAGCCAAGATGCGGGACAGCCAAGCCCCTACTATGGCTACACCTTC. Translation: CASSQDAGQPSPYYGYTF.

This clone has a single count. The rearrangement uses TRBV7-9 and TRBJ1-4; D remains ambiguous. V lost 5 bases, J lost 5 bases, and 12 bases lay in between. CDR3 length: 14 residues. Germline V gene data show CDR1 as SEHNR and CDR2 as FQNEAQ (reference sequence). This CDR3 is CASSPAVENEKLFF. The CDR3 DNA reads TGTGCCAGCAGCCCCGCCGTAGAAAATGAAAAACTGTTTTTT. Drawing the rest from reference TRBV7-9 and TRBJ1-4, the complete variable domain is DTGVSQNPRHKITKRGQNVTFRCDPISEHNRLYWYRQTLGQGPEFLTYFQNEAQLEKSRLLSDRFSAERPKGSFSTLEIQRTEQGDSAMYLCASSPAVENEKLFFGSGTQLSVL.

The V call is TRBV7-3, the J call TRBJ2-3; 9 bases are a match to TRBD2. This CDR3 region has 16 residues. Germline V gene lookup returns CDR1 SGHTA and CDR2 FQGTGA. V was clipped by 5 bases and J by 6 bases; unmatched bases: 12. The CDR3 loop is CASSRSSGVGGDTQYF. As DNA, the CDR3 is TGTGCCAGCAGCCGTTCTAGCGGGGTGGGGGGGGATACGCAGTATTTT.

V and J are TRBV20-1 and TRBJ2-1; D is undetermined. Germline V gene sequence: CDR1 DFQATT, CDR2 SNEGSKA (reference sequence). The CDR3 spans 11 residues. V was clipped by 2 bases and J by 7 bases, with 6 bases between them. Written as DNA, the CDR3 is TGCAGTGCTAGATTAATGAATGAGCAGTTCTTC. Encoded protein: CSARLMNEQFF.

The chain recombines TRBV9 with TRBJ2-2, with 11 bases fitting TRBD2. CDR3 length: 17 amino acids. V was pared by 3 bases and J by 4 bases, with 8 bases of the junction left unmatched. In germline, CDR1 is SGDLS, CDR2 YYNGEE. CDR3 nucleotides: TGTGCCAGCAGCGCAACTAGCGGGGGCCTGAGCACCGGGGAGCTGTTTTTT. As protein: CASSATSGGLSTGELFF.

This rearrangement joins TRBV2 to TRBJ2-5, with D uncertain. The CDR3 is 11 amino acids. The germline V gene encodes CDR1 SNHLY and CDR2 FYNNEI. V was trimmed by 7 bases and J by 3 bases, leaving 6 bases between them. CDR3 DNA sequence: TGTGCCAGCAAGCTAGAAGAGACCCAGTACTTC. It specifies CASKLEETQYF. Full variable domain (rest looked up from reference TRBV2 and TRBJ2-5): EPEVTQTPSHQVTQMGQEVILRCVPISNHLYFYWYRQILGQKVEFLVSFYNNEISEKSEIFDDQFSVERPDGSNFTLKIRSTKLEDSAMYFCASKLEETQYFGPGTRLLVL.

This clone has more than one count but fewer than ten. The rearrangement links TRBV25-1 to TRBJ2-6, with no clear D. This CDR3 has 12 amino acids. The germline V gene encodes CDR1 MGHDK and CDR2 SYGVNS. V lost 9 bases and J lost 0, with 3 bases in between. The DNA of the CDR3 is TGTGCCAGGAGCTCTGGGGCCAACGTCCTGACTTTC. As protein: CARSSGANVLTF.

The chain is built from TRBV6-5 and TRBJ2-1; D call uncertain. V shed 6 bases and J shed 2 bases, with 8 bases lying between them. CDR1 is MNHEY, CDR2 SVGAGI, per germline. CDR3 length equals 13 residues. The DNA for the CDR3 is TGTGCCAGCAGCACGAGTCCCTACAATGAGCAGTTCTTC. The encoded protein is CASSTSPYNEQFF.

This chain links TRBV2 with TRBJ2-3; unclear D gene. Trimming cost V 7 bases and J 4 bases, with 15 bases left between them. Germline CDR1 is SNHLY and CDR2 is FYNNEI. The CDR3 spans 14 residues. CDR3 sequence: CASKLAISADTQYF. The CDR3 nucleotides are TGTGCCAGCAAATTGGCAATCAGCGCAGATACGCAGTATTTT.

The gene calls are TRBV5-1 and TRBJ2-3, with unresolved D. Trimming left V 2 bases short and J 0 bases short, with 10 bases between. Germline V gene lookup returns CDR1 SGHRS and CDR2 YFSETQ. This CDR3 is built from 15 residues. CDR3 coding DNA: TGCGCCAGCAGCTTAAGCCCAACTAGCACAGATACGCAGTATTTT. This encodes CASSLSPTSTDTQYF.

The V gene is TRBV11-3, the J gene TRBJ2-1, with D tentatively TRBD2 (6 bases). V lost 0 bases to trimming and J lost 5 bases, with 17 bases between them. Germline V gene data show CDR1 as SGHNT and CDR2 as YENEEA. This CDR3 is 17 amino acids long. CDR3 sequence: CASSLEGTGVGDNEQFF. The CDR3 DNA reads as TGTGCCAGCAGCTTAGAGGGAACGGGGGTGGGGGACAATGAGCAGTTCTTC.

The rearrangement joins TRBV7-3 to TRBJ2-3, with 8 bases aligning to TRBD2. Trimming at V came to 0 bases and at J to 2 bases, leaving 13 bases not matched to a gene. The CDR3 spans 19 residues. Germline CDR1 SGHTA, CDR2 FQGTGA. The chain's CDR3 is CASSLTGGGGRYYTDTQYF. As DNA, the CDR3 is TGTGCCAGCAGCTTAACGGGAGGCGGGGGGCGATATTACACAGATACGCAGTATTTT.

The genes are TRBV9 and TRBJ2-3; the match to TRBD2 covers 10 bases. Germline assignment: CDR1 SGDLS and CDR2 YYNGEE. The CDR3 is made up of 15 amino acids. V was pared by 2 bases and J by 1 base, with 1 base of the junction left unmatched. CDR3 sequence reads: CASSVSGGGTDTQYF. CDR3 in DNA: TGTGCCAGCAGCGTCAGCGGGGGGGGCACAGATACGCAGTATTTT.

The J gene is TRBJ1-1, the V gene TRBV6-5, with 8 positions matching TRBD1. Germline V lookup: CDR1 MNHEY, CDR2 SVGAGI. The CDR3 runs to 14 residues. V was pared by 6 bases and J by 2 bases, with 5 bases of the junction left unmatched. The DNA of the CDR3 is TGTGCCAGCAGCCCAGGGGGCCGTAACACTGAAGCTTTCTTT. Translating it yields CASSPGGRNTEAFF.

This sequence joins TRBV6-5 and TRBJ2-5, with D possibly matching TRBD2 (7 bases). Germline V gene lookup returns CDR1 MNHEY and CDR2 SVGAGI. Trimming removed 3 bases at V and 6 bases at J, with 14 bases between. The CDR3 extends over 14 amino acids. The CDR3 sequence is CASSYATGGQTQYF. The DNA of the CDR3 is TGTGCCAGCAGTTATGCCACCGGGGGGCAGACCCAGTACTTC.

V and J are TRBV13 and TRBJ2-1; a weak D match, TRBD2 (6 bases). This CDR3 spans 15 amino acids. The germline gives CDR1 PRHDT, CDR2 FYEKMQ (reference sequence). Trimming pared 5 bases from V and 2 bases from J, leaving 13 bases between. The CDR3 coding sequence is TGTGCCAGCAGCGGTGGGGGGACCACCTACAATGAGCAGTTCTTC. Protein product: CASSGGGTTYNEQFF.